This T cell receptor beta chain is from a study of OX40 agonist ivuxolimab in advanced cancers. Whole-study context: Dose-escalation cases comprised hepatocellular carcinoma, melanoma, renal cell or head and neck cancer.

A word on this clone: The antigen remains undetermined.

Broader study findings: Expanded clones tended on average to be more numerous among CD8+ T cells than CD4+.

Germline values: CDR1 MNHEY, CDR2 SVGAGI. V shed 0 bases and J 4 bases; nucleotides not matched to a gene: 7. The CDR3 runs 16 residues. Produced via immunoSEQ multiplex PCR; TCRdb's table is partial and in-frame only. The sample includes tens of thousands of clones, approximately 83% of them seen just once. The TCR originated in an adult with an advanced solid tumor such as melanoma, head and neck, liver or kidney cancer. This specimen was CD4+ or CD8+ T cells sorted from blood, taken in a trial of the OX40 agonist ivuxolimab. The chain is built from TRBV6-5 and TRBJ1-1; 8 nucleotides line up with TRBD1. CDR3 in amino acids: CASSYSRQGPGTEAFF. CDR3 DNA sequence: TGTGCCAGCAGTTACTCGAGACAGGGGCCAGGCACTGAAGCTTTCTTT.